This record concerns one T cell receptor (beta chain) sequence. Germline lookup yields CDR1 LGHNA and CDR2 YSLEER. The CDR3 spans 16 residues. The V end was cut by 4 bases, the J end by 0 bases, with 13 bases between. TCRdb processed the 5' RACE reads anew with MiXCR; each CDR3 protein has one entry. The repertoire includes hundreds of thousands of distinct CDR3 sequences, approximately 15% of them detected once, and 22% sits in the top ten. The sample originates from a study of T-cell memory formation after mild COVID-19. Sequences were obtained from PBMCs or a T cell subset sorted from them (not recorded which). The chain joins TRBV4-3 to TRBJ2-1; D may be TRBD1 or TRBD2 (5 bases each). The receptor was derived from a man in his late teens or twenties who had mild COVID-19 (a few samples of this study predate the infection). Cell type and time point are not known. The CDR3 DNA is TGCGCCAGCAGCCCGCCGGGACGCTTCTCCTACAATGAGCAGTTCTTC. This translates into CASSPPGRFSYNEQFF.